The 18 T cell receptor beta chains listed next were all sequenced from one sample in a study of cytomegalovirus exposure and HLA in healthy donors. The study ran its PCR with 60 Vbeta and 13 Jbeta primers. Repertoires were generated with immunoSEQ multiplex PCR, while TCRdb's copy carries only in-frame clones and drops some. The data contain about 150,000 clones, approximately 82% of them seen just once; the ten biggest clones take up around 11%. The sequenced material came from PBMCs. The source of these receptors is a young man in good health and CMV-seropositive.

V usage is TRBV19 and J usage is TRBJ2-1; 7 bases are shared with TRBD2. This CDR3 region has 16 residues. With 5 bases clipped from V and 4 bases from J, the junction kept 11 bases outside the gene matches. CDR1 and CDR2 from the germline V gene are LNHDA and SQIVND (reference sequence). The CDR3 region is CASSAWDSGLYNEQFF. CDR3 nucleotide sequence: TGTGCCAGTAGTGCTTGGGATAGCGGGCTATACAATGAGCAGTTCTTC.

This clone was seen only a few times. The CDR3 DNA reads as TGTGCCAGTAGTCCCGGGGTTGTCAATCAGCCCCAGCATTTT. Its translation is CASSPGVVNQPQHF. V is TRBV19 and J is TRBJ1-5; D not certain. This CDR3 is built from 14 residues. V gave up 5 bases and J gave up 3 bases, with 11 bases separating them. CDR1 is LNHDA and CDR2 is SQIVND in the germline V gene (reference sequence).

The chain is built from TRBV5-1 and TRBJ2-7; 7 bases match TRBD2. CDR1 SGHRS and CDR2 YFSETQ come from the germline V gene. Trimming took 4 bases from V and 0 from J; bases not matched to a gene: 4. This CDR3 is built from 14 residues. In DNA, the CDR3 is TGCGCCAGCAGCGGCCGGGACTACTCCTACGAGCAGTACTTC. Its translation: CASSGRDYSYEQYF.

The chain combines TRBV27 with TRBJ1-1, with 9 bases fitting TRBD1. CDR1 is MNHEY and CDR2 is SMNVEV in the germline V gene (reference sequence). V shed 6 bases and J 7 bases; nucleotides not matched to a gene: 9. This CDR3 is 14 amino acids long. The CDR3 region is CASRSGTGYLEAFF. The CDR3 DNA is TGTGCCAGCAGGTCCGGGACAGGGTACCTTGAAGCTTTCTTT.

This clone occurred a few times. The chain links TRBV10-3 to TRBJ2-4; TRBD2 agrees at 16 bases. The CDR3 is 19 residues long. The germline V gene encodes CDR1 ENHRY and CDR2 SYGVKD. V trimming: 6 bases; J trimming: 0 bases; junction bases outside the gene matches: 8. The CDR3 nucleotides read TGTGCCATCAGCACCGGGACTAGCGGGAGGGGGGGAGCCAAAAACATTCAGTACTTC. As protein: CAISTGTSGRGGAKNIQYF.

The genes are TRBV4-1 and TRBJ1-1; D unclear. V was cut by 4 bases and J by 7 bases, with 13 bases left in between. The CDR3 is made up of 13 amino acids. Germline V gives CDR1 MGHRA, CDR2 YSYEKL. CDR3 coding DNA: TGCGCCAGCAGCCTTTACCCGACAAGTGAAGCTTTCTTT. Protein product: CASSLYPTSEAFF.

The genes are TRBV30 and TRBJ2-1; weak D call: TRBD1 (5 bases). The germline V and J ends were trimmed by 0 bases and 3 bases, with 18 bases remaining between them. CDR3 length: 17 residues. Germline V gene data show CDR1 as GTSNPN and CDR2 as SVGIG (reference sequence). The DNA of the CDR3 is TGTGCCTGGAGTGTATATAGTCGGACAACGATCTACAATGAGCAGTTCTTC. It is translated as CAWSVYSRTTIYNEQFF.

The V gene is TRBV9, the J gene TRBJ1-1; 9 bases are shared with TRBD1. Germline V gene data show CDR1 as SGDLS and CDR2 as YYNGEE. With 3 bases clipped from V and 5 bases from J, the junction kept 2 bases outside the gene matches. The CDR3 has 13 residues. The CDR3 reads CASSAGQGTEAFF. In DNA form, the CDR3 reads TGTGCCAGCAGCGCCGGACAGGGGACTGAAGCTTTCTTT.

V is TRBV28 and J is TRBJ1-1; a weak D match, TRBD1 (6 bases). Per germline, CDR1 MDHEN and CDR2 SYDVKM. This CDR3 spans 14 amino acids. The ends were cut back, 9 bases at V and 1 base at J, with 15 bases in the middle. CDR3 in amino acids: CARKNRASNTEAFF. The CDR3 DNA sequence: TGTGCCAGGAAAAACAGGGCTTCGAACACTGAAGCTTTCTTT. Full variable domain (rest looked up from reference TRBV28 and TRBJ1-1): DVKVTQSSRYLVKRTGEKVFLECVQDMDHENMFWYRQDPGLGLRLIYFSYDVKMKEKGDIPEGYSVSREKKERFSLILESASTNQTSMYLCARKNRASNTEAFFGQGTRLTVV.

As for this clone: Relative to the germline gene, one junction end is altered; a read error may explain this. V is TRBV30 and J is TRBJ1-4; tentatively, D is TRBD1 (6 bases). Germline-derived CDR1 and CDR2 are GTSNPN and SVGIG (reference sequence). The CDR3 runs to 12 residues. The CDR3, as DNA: TGTGCCTGGGGTGTCAGGGGAGAAAAACTGTTTTTT. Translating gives CAWGVRGEKLFF.

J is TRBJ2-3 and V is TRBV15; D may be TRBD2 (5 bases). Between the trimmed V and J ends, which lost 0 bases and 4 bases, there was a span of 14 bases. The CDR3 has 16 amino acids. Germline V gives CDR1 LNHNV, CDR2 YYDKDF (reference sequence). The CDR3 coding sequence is TGTGCCACCAGCAGAGATCCGGTAGCGCGCGCAGATACGCAGTATTTT. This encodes CATSRDPVARADTQYF.

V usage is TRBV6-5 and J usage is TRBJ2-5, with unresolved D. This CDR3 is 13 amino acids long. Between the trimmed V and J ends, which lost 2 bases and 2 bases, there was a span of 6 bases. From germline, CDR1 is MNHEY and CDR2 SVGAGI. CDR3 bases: TGTGCCAGCAGTTACGAACGGCAAGAGACCCAGTACTTC. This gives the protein CASSYERQETQYF.

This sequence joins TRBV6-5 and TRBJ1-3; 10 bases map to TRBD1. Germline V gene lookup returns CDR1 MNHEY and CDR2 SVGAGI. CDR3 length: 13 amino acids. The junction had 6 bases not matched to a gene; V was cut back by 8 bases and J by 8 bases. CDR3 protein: CASHGQGDHTIYF. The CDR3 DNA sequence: TGTGCCAGCCATGGACAGGGGGATCACACCATATATTTT.

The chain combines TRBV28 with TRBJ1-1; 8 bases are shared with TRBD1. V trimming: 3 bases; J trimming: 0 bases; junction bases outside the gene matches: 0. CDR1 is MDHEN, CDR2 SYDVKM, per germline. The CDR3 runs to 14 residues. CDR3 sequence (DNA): TGTGCCAGCAGTTTGGACAGGGTGAACACTGAAGCTTTCTTT. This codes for CASSLDRVNTEAFF.

CDR3 nucleotide sequence: TGTGCCAGCAGCAAAATAGCGGGAGGAGTTGCCGGGGAGCTGTTTTTT. This gives the protein CASSKIAGGVAGELFF. The V call is TRBV5-6, the J call TRBJ2-2, with 10 bases matching TRBD2. V was clipped by 4 bases and J by 6 bases; unmatched bases: 9. The CDR3 has 16 amino acids. Per germline, CDR1 SGHDT and CDR2 YYEEEE.

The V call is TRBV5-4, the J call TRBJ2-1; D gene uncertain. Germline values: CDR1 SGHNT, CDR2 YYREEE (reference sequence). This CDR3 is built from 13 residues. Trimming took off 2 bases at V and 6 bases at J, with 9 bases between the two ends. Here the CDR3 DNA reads TGTGCCAGCAGCTTTTCACTCCGCAATGAGCAGTTCTTC. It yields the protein CASSFSLRNEQFF.

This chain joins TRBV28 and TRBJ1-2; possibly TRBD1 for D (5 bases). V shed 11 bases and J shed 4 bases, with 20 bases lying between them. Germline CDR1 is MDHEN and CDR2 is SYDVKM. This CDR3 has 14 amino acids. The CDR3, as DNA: TGTGCCGCCCTGGGGGGGAACTCAATCTATGGCTACACCTTC. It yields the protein CAALGGNSIYGYTF.

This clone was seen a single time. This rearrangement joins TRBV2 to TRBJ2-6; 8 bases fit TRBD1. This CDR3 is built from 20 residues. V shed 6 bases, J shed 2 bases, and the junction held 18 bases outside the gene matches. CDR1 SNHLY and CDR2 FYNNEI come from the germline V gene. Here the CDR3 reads CASRGHVTGTGIPGANVLTF. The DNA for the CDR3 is TGTGCCAGCAGAGGACACGTTACCGGGACAGGTATCCCTGGGGCCAACGTCCTGACTTTC.